One and the same sample provided the 15 T cell receptor beta chains below, sequenced in a study of graft-versus-host responses after intestinal transplantation. Generated by immunoSEQ multiplex PCR, the TCRdb table keeps only in-frame clones and is missing some. The sample has 84,000 or so clones, roughly 93% seen once; the top ten hold 1.1%. Their recognized antigens are unknown. The specimen was unstimulated CD8+ T cells sorted from spleen or lymph node cells, collected before transplant. All receptors derive from a human donor who was the organ donor for an intestinal transplant.

This chain links TRBV5-5 with TRBJ2-3; 12 bases are a match to TRBD2. Germline V gene lookup returns CDR1 SGHKS and CDR2 YYEKEE (reference sequence). The CDR3 runs to 19 residues. The trim removed 4 bases at V and 2 bases at J, leaving 14 bases unmatched. Written as DNA, the CDR3 is TGTGCCAGCAGCCCCATGCTAGCGGGGGGGCCCCAATCCACAGATACGCAGTATTTT. The encoded protein is CASSPMLAGGPQSTDTQYF. The whole variable domain, remainder taken from reference TRBV5-5 and TRBJ2-3, is DAGVTQSPTHLIKTRGQQVTLRCSPISGHKSVSWYQQVLGQGPQFIFQYYEKEERGRGNFPDRFSARQFPNYSSELNVNALLLGDSALYLCASSPMLAGGPQSTDTQYFGPGTRLTVL.

This clone was seen a single time. This sequence joins TRBV7-8 and TRBJ1-2, with 11 bases that match TRBD1. CDR1 is SGHVS and CDR2 is FQNEAQ in the germline V gene. This CDR3 has 14 amino acids. The ends lost 8 bases at V and 8 bases at J; junction bases unmatched: 10. CDR3 sequence reads: CASGGDGTGGGYTF. The CDR3 DNA is TGTGCCAGCGGGGGAGACGGGACAGGGGGAGGCTACACCTTC.

V gene TRBV4-1 combines with J gene TRBJ2-1, with D maybe TRBD2 (6 bases). Germline V CDR1 and CDR2: MGHRA, YSYEKL. Trimming left V 0 bases short and J 7 bases short, with 13 bases between. This CDR3 contains 15 residues. Written as DNA, the CDR3 is TGCGCCAGCAGCCAAGACCCTAGCGCAAGAAATGAGCAGTTCTTC. It is translated as CASSQDPSARNEQFF.

This clone was detected once. The V and J genes are TRBV27 and TRBJ1-2; 9 bases align to TRBD1. This CDR3 has 15 amino acids. Per germline, CDR1 MNHEY and CDR2 SMNVEV (reference sequence). The ends lost 3 bases at V and 8 bases at J; junction bases unmatched: 10. DNA of the CDR3: TGTGCCAGCAGTTTGGACCGGGACAGGGTCAGGGGCTACACCTTC. This translates into CASSLDRDRVRGYTF.

This chain connects TRBV5-1 to TRBJ1-2; D not resolved. Trimming left V 4 bases short and J 7 bases short, with 8 bases between. Germline CDR1 SGHRS, CDR2 YFSETQ. The length of the CDR3 is 11 residues. The CDR3 loop reads CASSRGPGYTF. In DNA form, the CDR3 reads TGCGCCAGCAGCCGGGGTCCTGGCTACACCTTC.

V and J are TRBV11-2 and TRBJ2-1; D is unresolved. The CDR3 spans 12 residues. Germline CDR1 SGHAT, CDR2 FQNNGV. Trimming pared 1 base from V and 12 bases from J, leaving 10 bases between. The CDR3, as DNA: TGTGCCAGCAGCTTAGTGCTGGTCGGGCAGTTCTTC. Residues: CASSLVLVGQFF.

This clone was observed once. The V call is TRBV11-2, the J call TRBJ1-3, with D perhaps matching TRBD1 (5 bases). Deletions cut 4 bases from V and 0 bases from J, with 19 bases between. CDR1 is SGHAT, CDR2 FQNNGV, per germline. The length of the CDR3 is 18 residues. This chain's CDR3 is CASSSWRAGAFSGNTIYF. Written as DNA, the CDR3 is TGTGCCAGCAGCTCATGGAGGGCTGGGGCTTTCTCTGGAAACACCATATATTTT. The full variable domain, rest sourced from reference TRBV11-2 and TRBJ1-3, is EAGVAQSPRYKIIEKRQSVAFWCNPISGHATLYWYQQILGQGPKLLIQFQNNGVVDDSQLPKDRFSAERLKGVDSTLKIQPAKLEDSAVYLCASSSWRAGAFSGNTIYFGEGSWLTVV.

The V and J genes are TRBV7-9 and TRBJ2-1; 11 nucleotides match TRBD2. Trimming removed 5 bases from V and 7 bases from J; junction bases left unmatched: 7. Looked up from germline, CDR1 is SEHNR and CDR2 is FQNEAQ (reference sequence). The CDR3 is 15 amino acids. CDR3 sequence (DNA): TGTGCCAGCAGCCCTGAGACTAGCGGGATGAATGAGCAGTTCTTC. It codes for CASSPETSGMNEQFF.

The chain employs TRBV4-1 and TRBJ2-1; perhaps TRBD2 as D (6 bases). The CDR3 has 17 amino acids. Trimming left V 1 base short and J 3 bases short, with 16 bases between. The germline V gene has CDR1 MGHRA and CDR2 YSYEKL. For the CDR3, the DNA is TGCGCCAGCAGCCAAGTCGGAGGGAGAGAGGGCTACAATGAGCAGTTCTTC. Its protein is CASSQVGGREGYNEQFF.

The rearrangement uses TRBV19 and TRBJ1-5; the match to TRBD1 covers 9 bases. CDR1 LNHDA and CDR2 SQIVND come from the germline V gene (reference sequence). CDR3 length: 14 residues. Unmatched junction bases numbered 5, after V lost 7 bases and J lost 4 bases. The CDR3 spells CASTLGQGNQPQHF. The CDR3 bases are TGTGCCAGTACTCTCGGACAGGGGAATCAGCCCCAGCATTTT.

The CDR3: CASSEQRGSSYEQYF. CDR3 sequence (DNA): TGTGCCAGCAGCGAACAGAGGGGGAGCTCCTACGAGCAGTACTTC. The V gene is TRBV13, the J gene TRBJ2-7; D may be TRBD1 (6 bases). Trimming removed 5 bases at V and 0 bases at J, with 14 bases between. Germline CDR1 reads PRHDT; CDR2 reads FYEKMQ (reference sequence). The CDR3 runs 15 residues.

The chain uses TRBV7-8 and TRBJ2-7, with D perhaps matching TRBD2 (5 bases). The CDR3 has 16 amino acids. V was pared by 8 bases and J by 3 bases, with 23 bases between. Looked up from germline, CDR1 is SGHVS and CDR2 is FQNEAQ. The CDR3 reads CASGGPDKIADYEQYF. DNA of the CDR3: TGTGCCAGCGGCGGGCCGGATAAGATTGCGGACTACGAGCAGTACTTC. Full variable domain (remainder filled in from reference TRBV7-8 and TRBJ2-7): GAGVSQSPRYKVAKRGQDVALRCDPISGHVSLFWYQQALGQGPEFLTYFQNEAQLDKSGLPSDRFFAERPEGSVSTLKIQRTQQEDSAVYLCASGGPDKIADYEQYFGPGTRLTVT.

The chain carries TRBV9 and TRBJ1-6, with D possibly TRBD1 on 6 matching bases. Germline loops: CDR1 SGDLS, CDR2 YYNGEE. V was pared by 4 bases and J by 7 bases, with 12 bases between. The CDR3 has 14 amino acids. CDR3 protein: CASSRHRENSPLHF. The CDR3 nucleotides are TGTGCCAGCAGCCGACACAGGGAGAATTCACCCCTCCACTTT. Full variable domain (remainder filled in from reference TRBV9 and TRBJ1-6): DSGVTQTPKHLITATGQRVTLRCSPRSGDLSVYWYQQSLDQGLQFLIQYYNGEERAKGNILERFSAQQFPDLHSELNLSSLELGDSALYFCASSRHRENSPLHFGNGTRLTVT.

The chain uses TRBV2 and TRBJ2-7, with a possible D match to TRBD1 (5 bases). Trimming removed 8 bases at V and 4 bases at J, with 18 bases between. The germline CDR1 and CDR2 sequences are SNHLY and FYNNEI. CDR3 length: 14 residues. As DNA, the CDR3 is TGTGCCAGCTACCCCGACAGTACACCTTACGAGCAGTACTTC. Encoded protein: CASYPDSTPYEQYF.

J is TRBJ2-1 and V is TRBV15; no clear D gene. The CDR3 runs 13 residues. Trimming removed 5 bases at V and 8 bases at J, with 13 bases between. The germline CDR1 and CDR2 sequences are LNHNV and YYDKDF (reference sequence). DNA for the CDR3: TGTGCCACCAGCGCCTACCGAGTCGATGAGCAGTTCTTC. This sequence encodes CATSAYRVDEQFF.